One and the same sample provided the 15 T cell receptor beta chains below, sequenced in a study of T-cell reconstitution after alpha-beta-depleted transplantation in children. Unique molecular identifiers were used in preparing the TCRbeta library. TCRdb ran MiXCR on the PCR reads and lists one entry per CDR3 protein. This repertoire shows 600,000 to 700,000 distinct CDR3 sequences, around 13% found once; its top ten account for 0.65% to 0.9%. The sample consisted of PBMCs, taken before TCRalphabeta/CD19-depleted stem cell transplant. These receptor sequences come from a girl aged 2 to 10 with congenital amegakaryocytic thrombocytopenia, due to receive a stem cell transplant.

In this sample, this clonotype turned up a few times. The chain couples TRBV6-1 to TRBJ1-3, with TRBD1 identical over 7 bases. Germline values: CDR1 MNHNS, CDR2 SASEGT. The CDR3 extends over 15 amino acids. After removal of 8 bases from V and 0 bases from J, the junction contained 7 bases not matched to a gene. The CDR3 region has the DNA TGTGCCAGCGTCCTGACAGGGAGCTCTGGAAACACCATATATTTT. Its protein is CASVLTGSSGNTIYF.

The chain combines TRBV5-1 with TRBJ1-1; D gene unclear. Between the trimmed V and J ends, which lost 0 bases and 6 bases, there was a span of 9 bases. The CDR3 length is 13 residues. Germline V lookup: CDR1 SGHRS, CDR2 YFSETQ. CDR3 sequence: CASSLDGRPEAFF. The CDR3, as DNA: TGCGCCAGCAGCTTGGACGGGAGGCCTGAAGCTTTCTTT. The whole variable domain, remainder taken from reference TRBV5-1 and TRBJ1-1, is KAGVTQTPRYLIKTRGQQVTLSCSPISGHRSVSWYQQTPGQGLQFLFEYFSETQRNKGNFPGRFSGRQFSNSRSEMNVSTLELGDSALYLCASSLDGRPEAFFGQGTRLTVV.

Concerning this clonotype itself: A read error may produce the germline difference seen at one junction end. The V and J genes are TRBV20-1 and TRBJ2-3, with 10 bases aligning to TRBD2. Germline CDR1 reads DFQATT; CDR2 reads SNEGSKA (reference sequence). This CDR3 contains 17 residues. The CDR3 nucleotides read TGCTGTGCTAGAGATGGGGATAGCGGGAGGCGTAGAGATACGCAGTATTTT. Translating gives CCARDGDSGRRRDTQYF.

This clonotype came up a few times. The genes are TRBV10-3 and TRBJ2-2; D is unresolved. Trimming left V 0 bases short and J 4 bases short, with 18 bases between. The CDR3 contains 18 residues. CDR1 and CDR2 from the germline V gene are ENHRY and SYGVKD. This CDR3 is CAISESVSIPSPTGELFF. The CDR3, as DNA: TGTGCCATCAGTGAGTCTGTCAGTATTCCAAGCCCCACCGGGGAGCTGTTTTTT.

There are many counts of this clonotype. V is TRBV5-8 and J is TRBJ1-2; D unresolved. Germline V CDR1 and CDR2: SGHTS, YDEGEE. There are 11 residues in the CDR3. Trimming left V 3 bases short and J 8 bases short, with 8 bases between. The CDR3 sequence is CASSSEWGYTF. The CDR3 DNA reads as TGTGCCAGCAGCTCCGAATGGGGCTACACCTTC.

Turning to this clonotype: Just one base apart from a much larger clone, this may be a read error. The V and J genes are TRBV5-1 and TRBJ2-3; D unresolved. The germline CDR1 and CDR2 sequences are SGHRS and YFSETQ. The CDR3 runs 14 residues. Trimming shortened V by 0 bases and J by 11 bases, and 16 bases separated the two germline ends. CDR3 amino acids: CASSLANVLVEQYF. Written as DNA, the CDR3 is TGCGCCAGCAGCTTGGCTAATGTTTTGGTGGAGCAGTATTTT.

J is TRBJ2-1 and V is TRBV5-1, with a possible D match to TRBD2 (6 bases). The V and J ends lost 4 bases and 8 bases respectively, with 22 bases between them. CDR1 is SGHRS and CDR2 is YFSETQ in the germline V gene. The CDR3 totals 16 residues. This CDR3 is CASSPVIASEPHEQFF. CDR3 DNA sequence: TGCGCCAGCAGCCCAGTCATCGCTAGCGAGCCTCATGAGCAGTTCTTC.

This clonotype has more than one count but fewer than ten. The chain is built from TRBV7-2 and TRBJ1-1; D perhaps matches TRBD1 (5 bases). Trimming took off 6 bases at V and 3 bases at J, with 11 bases between the two ends. The CDR3 length is 13 residues. From germline, CDR1 is SGHTA and CDR2 FQGNSA. The CDR3 bases are TGTGCCAGCAGACCTACAGGATACACTGAAGCTTTCTTT. It translates to CASRPTGYTEAFF.

The table lists this clonotype with a few counts. The J gene is TRBJ2-1, the V gene TRBV20-1; 12 bases line up with TRBD2. The CDR3 is made up of 20 amino acids. V shed 1 base, J shed 8 bases, and the junction held 21 bases outside the gene matches. Germline V gives CDR1 DFQATT, CDR2 SNEGSKA (reference sequence). CDR3 protein: CSARGGSGTSGRAGRDEQFF. Here the CDR3 DNA reads TGCAGTGCTAGAGGGGGTTCCGGGACTAGCGGGCGTGCCGGTCGCGATGAGCAGTTCTTC.

The J gene is TRBJ2-7, the V gene TRBV10-3; possibly TRBD1 for D (6 bases). The CDR3 extends over 17 amino acids. V was pared by 2 bases and J by 11 bases, with 28 bases between. CDR1 ENHRY and CDR2 SYGVKD come from the germline V gene. The DNA for the CDR3 is TGTGCCATCAGTGAGCCCGGACAGTCCCTATCGCCCTTTCGCGAGTACTTC. Protein: CAISEPGQSLSPFREYF.

This clonotype was found many times. The chain recombines TRBV5-1 with TRBJ2-2, with D unclear. The V gene's germline CDR1 is SGHRS and CDR2 YFSETQ. This CDR3 comprises 13 residues. Deletions cut 4 bases from V and 7 bases from J, with 11 bases between. The CDR3 DNA follows: TGCGCCAGCAGCCCTCTCTCCGTCGGGGAGCTGTTTTTT. It encodes CASSPLSVGELFF. The variable domain in full, with the rest retrieved from reference TRBV5-1 and TRBJ2-2, is KAGVTQTPRYLIKTRGQQVTLSCSPISGHRSVSWYQQTPGQGLQFLFEYFSETQRNKGNFPGRFSGRQFSNSRSEMNVSTLELGDSALYLCASSPLSVGELFFGEGSRLTVL.

V and J are TRBV28 and TRBJ2-7; D is unresolved. This CDR3 spans 14 amino acids. Germline values: CDR1 MDHEN, CDR2 SYDVKM. Trimming took off 5 bases at V and 5 bases at J, with 16 bases between the two ends. The CDR3 here is CASSPTRIRHEQYF. The DNA of the CDR3 is TGTGCCAGCAGTCCGACCAGGATCCGCCACGAGCAGTACTTC.

This clonotype was found a few times. This chain joins TRBV27 and TRBJ1-1; TRBD1 is a possible D gene (6 bases). In germline, CDR1 is MNHEY, CDR2 SMNVEV (reference sequence). The CDR3 loop spans 13 amino acids. V lost 0 bases and J 14 bases, leaving 16 bases between the germline ends. CDR3: CASSLSGGLGAFF. The CDR3 coding sequence is TGTGCCAGCAGTTTATCCGGGGGGCTCGGCGCCTTCTTT.

The chain couples TRBV12-3 or TRBV12-4 to TRBJ2-5; 8 bases match TRBD2. The CDR3 is made up of 16 amino acids. V shed 4 bases and J 1 base; nucleotides not matched to a gene: 8. CDR3 amino acids: CASSSRTSSPQETQYF. The CDR3 DNA reads as TGTGCCAGCAGTTCCCGGACTAGCTCGCCCCAAGAGACCCAGTACTTC.

V gene TRBV20-1 combines with J gene TRBJ1-2; no clear D gene. The CDR3 consists of 14 residues. Germline V gives CDR1 DFQATT, CDR2 SNEGSKA (reference sequence). V was trimmed by 1 base and J by 0 bases, leaving 9 bases between them. The CDR3 bases are TGCAGTGCTAGAGTTGACGGAGCTAACTATGGCTACACCTTC. This codes for CSARVDGANYGYTF.